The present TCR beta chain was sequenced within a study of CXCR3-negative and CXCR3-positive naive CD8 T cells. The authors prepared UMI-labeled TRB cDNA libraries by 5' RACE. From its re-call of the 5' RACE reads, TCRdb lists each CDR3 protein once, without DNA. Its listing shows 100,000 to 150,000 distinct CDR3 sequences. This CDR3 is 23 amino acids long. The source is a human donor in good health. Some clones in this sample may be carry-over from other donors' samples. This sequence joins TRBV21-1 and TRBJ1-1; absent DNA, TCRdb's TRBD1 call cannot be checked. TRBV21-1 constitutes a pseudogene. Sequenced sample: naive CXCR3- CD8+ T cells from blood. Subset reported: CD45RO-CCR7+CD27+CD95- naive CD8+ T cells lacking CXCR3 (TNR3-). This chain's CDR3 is CASSPAPLRQGYDFWCVNTEAFF.